The clone carrying this TCR beta chain was observed a single time. The data originate from a study of CD8 T cells in Susac syndrome. Reverse transcription of about 0.45 to 1 ug RNA used random hexamers. Via MiXCR, TCRdb re-called the immunoSEQ multiplex PCR reads, giving one row per CDR3 protein. The sample consists of some 200,000 distinct CDR3 sequences, around nine tenths of them appearing once. The multiple sclerosis controls consisted of treatment-naive patients with relapsing-remitting disease, either stable or active. This sequence originates from a human donor with multiple sclerosis. What was sequenced was CD8+ T cells from PBMCs.

This CDR3 reads CAWSVSAKAFF. In DNA, the CDR3 is TGTGCCTGGAGTGTATCTGCAAAAGCTTTCTTT. The J gene is TRBJ1-1, the V gene TRBV30; D remains ambiguous. The V end was cut by 0 bases, the J end by 9 bases, with 8 bases between. Germline loops: CDR1 GTSNPN, CDR2 SVGIG (reference sequence). There are 11 residues in the CDR3. Full variable domain (outside the CDR3, taken from reference TRBV30 and TRBJ1-1): SQTIHQWPATLVQPVGSPLSLECTVEGTSNPNLYWYRQAAGRGLQLLFYSVGIGQISSEVPQNLSASRPQDRQFILSSKKLLLSDSGFYLCAWSVSAKAFFGQGTRLTVV.